This TCR beta chain was profiled in a study of cytomegalovirus exposure and HLA in healthy donors (dated 2017 in TCRdb). Regarding the research as a whole: According to an earlier analysis of 587 of the donors, roughly 180 million T cells yielded over 90 million unique TCR beta sequences and 276 Gb of sequence data. An early release covering 500 to 750 HLA-typed donors comprised approximately 300 gigabases of sequencing data and around 80 million unique TCR sequences. Among the approximately 430 genotyped donors, around 81% belonged to the genetic ancestry cluster associated with self-reported Caucasian donors. The aim of the study was to test whether cataloging public T cell receptors could identify signatures of past pathogen exposure. The T cell repertoires of around 670 subjects were profiled by immunosequencing and related to cytomegalovirus serostatus. Besides the first cohort of approximately 710 subjects, a separate validation cohort made up of 120 or so different subjects was used. High-throughput TCR immunosequencing, statistical association of individual TCRs with disease status, and machine learning were combined to predict cytomegalovirus infection status. To study patterns of TCR occurrence, a later analysis re-analyzed previously published TCR beta repertoires from several hundred donors and added high-resolution HLA genotyping. In the later analysis, no new phenotypic data were used to find candidate immune exposures; instead, reliance was placed on TCR beta sequences and their occurrence across donors. An earlier analysis of 587 of the donors used high-throughput TCR beta sequencing to judge whether each TCR beta V gene segment behaved as functional or pseudogenic. Alongside the repertoire data, information on donor age, sex, ethnicity and CMV serostatus was compiled. A later genetic analysis used genome-wide SNP genotypes for about 65% of the roughly 670 donors, treating that subset as a discovery cohort. All discovery cohort repertoires had been generated using a single sequencing platform. Both class I and class II loci were covered by HLA typing, at four-digit resolution. The number of donors typed differed by locus, with roughly 620-640 for A, B, C, DRB1 and DQB1, 522 for DQA1, 600 to 610 for DPA1, and approximately 470 for DPB1. Four to six DR-DQ haplotypes were handled as single units for association and clustering, since linkage in the cohort was strong. Across some 400 genotyped donors of the cohort, an average of roughly 250,000 unique TCR beta nucleotide sequences per donor were sequenced, and roughly 20% of those sequences were non-productive. General findings and caveats noted by the study authors: A later analysis reported that several top co-occurrence clusters appeared linked to parvovirus B19, influenza, CMV and Epstein-Barr virus. In the study, 150 to 200 TCR beta chains were listed as associated with cytomegalovirus. A later analysis associated approximately 17,000 TCR beta sequences with specific HLA alleles at a false discovery rate of 0.05. Three of the identified cytomegalovirus-associated TCR beta chains were confirmed in vitro to be specific for cytomegalovirus antigens. Most CMV-associated TCR beta chains appeared to be HLA-restricted in a later analysis, and the HLA associations seemed to be driven largely by CMV exposure. A further reported finding was that TCR beta sequences accurately predicted the HLA-A and HLA-B alleles for most subjects in the first cohort. Correlated functional status among segregating V segments might reflect linkage disequilibrium, but an unknown experimental factor could not be ruled out. In a later analysis, HLA-associated TCR beta chains were found to be more clonally expanded and to have lower generation probabilities than equally common non-associated chains. Because some donors lacked HLA typing at each locus, the association tests relied only on the typed subset. In this cohort, only TCR beta chains were sequenced, and detectable features were limited by the absence of alpha or paired-chain data. Because counts were too low, roughly 18 rarely observed V segments, including chromosome 9 orphons, were left out of the earlier analysis of a few hundred of the donors. Cytomegalovirus status was reported to be diagnosed by the classifier with high specificity and sensitivity in both the original and validation cohorts. In a later genetic analysis, a missense DCLRE1C variant was associated with V-gene and J-gene trimming of TCR beta chains, and the association was replicated in an independent cohort. According to a later genetic analysis, donors in an Asian-associated ancestry cluster had fewer N-insertions in productive TCRs than the approximately 670-donor mean. While some public TCRs were present in many individuals, most TCR sequences turned up only very rarely across donors. It was suggested by the authors that the approach could potentially be generalized to other disease states and immunological phenotypes. The 87-base-pair reads could not distinguish some IMGT-functional V segments, including TRBV6-2 and TRBV6-3, so those segments were excluded. An earlier analysis of some 590 of the donors showed that most TCR beta V segments appeared in productive rearrangements either about 90% or about 30% of the time, which broadly matched IMGT annotations. When HLA alleles, especially DR and DQ, strongly co-occurred, TCR associations were difficult to assign to individual alleles. In a later analysis, TCR association rates were found to vary across HLA loci, with the most associated TCRs seen for DRB1 alleles and the fewest for HLA-C alleles. A cluster of highly shared sequence variants was judged likely to represent a technical artifact of the sequencing pipeline. The presence/absence analyses assumed that sequencing depth was roughly uniform across donors, and that assumption may not be true. The only immune exposure information available for the cohort was CMV serostatus.

As for this clone: The antigen it binds to is not known. No base quality values were provided; no much bigger clone lies one nucleotide off.

The library was prepared using the immunoSEQ multiplex PCR assay. The multiplex PCR relied on a mix of 60 forward primers for TCR Vbeta segments and 13 reverse primers for TCR Jbeta segments. The CDR3 region of rearranged TCR beta genes was amplified from genomic DNA by a multiplex PCR assay. The amplified TCR beta libraries were sequenced on the Illumina HiSeq System as 87-base-pair reads. From the authors' description of their analysis: A later analysis counted 75 million to 100 million unique TCR beta chains across the 666 repertoires, and around 9.9 million of these chains were shared by at least two donors. A nearest-neighbor algorithm error-corrected the raw reads and collapsed the reads into unique sequences, merging closely related sequences to remove PCR and sequencing errors. Alignment of CDR3 sequences to IMGT reference sequences was used to assign V, D and J gene segments. Each retained sequence needed at least a six-nucleotide match to both a V gene segment and a J gene segment. A rearrangement was called productive if the CDR3 had no stop codons and remained in frame with V and J, and every other rearrangement was called non-productive. Following IMGT convention, CDR3 was defined as the stretch from the second conserved V-encoded cysteine up to the conserved J-encoded phenylalanine. The earlier analysis of about 530 of the donors excluded any sequence lacking an unambiguous match to a single V gene segment. In an earlier analysis of 587 of the donors, V segments were called functional above 56.7% productive rearrangements and were called segregating when the between-donor standard deviation exceeded 5%. To diagnose cytomegalovirus status from the catalog of TCR beta chain sequences, a statistical classification framework was built. A later analysis assigned V and J genes by comparing TCR nucleotide sequences with IMGT/GENE-DB human TR gene sequences. In a later analysis, CDR3 sequences and most-parsimonious VDJ recombination scenarios were assigned using the TCRdist pipeline. In a later analysis, each TCR beta chain was defined by its CDR3 amino acid sequence together with its V-gene family, and reads without a unique V-gene family were excluded. A later analysis removed several hundred highly shared, low-generation-probability nucleotide sequences to deal with suspected cross-contamination and a sequencing artifact. In a later analysis, a clonal expansion index for each public chain was calculated from normalized within-repertoire ranks of inferred template counts. A later analysis computed generation probabilities with a VDJ recombination model fitted to out-of-frame rearrangements, and checked the results against IGoR. Hypergeometric tests were used in a later analysis to score TCR-TCR, TCR-HLA and TCR-CMV co-occurrence, with a repertoire-size bias correction applied to the TCR pairs. False discovery rates were estimated in a later analysis by permuting HLA or CMV assignments 20 times. In a later analysis, co-occurring TCRs were grouped using DBSCAN, with TCRdist sequence similarity added in when clustering inside HLA-allele-positive subsets. Repertoires with fewer than 30,000 or more than 120,000 public chains, plus five repertoires with anomalous nucleotide sharing, were excluded from co-occurrence clustering. In its TCRdb copy, this immuneACCESS table keeps in-frame sequences only and misses some clones. Where compared with another copy, unresolved V genes explain less than half of these, and the others have no known cause. The V and J calls and clone size were taken over from that table, and D and trimming were inferred from the DNA. This sample gives approximately 150,000 clones in total; roughly four fifths of them show up just once. The ten largest clones represent roughly 10% of the sample.

The CDR3 has 16 amino acids, counting the end cysteine and phenylalanine. CDR3 DNA only is kept here, 48 bases in frame from base 1. CDR1 and CDR2, per the germline V gene, are SGHTA and FQGNSA. Trimming takes 5 bases off V and 3 bases off J; junction bases not matched to a gene: 11. The cohort consisted of 670 or so healthy bone marrow donors. All cohort members were sampled while nominally healthy, although unrecorded immune exposures were likely present. The donor was CMV seropositive and belonged to the group of some 290 seropositive cohort members. Each donor provided a peripheral blood sample, and peripheral blood mononuclear cells were used for TCR beta sequencing. The Qiagen DNeasy Blood Extraction Kit was used to extract genomic DNA from the blood cell samples.

Source material: PBMCs. This TCR derives from a woman in her sixties in good health and CMV-seropositive. The rearrangement combines TRBV7-2 with TRBJ2-3; 7 of the junction bases match TRBD1. The base sequence is TGTGCCAGCAGCCACTTGACAGGGATGGGTACAGATACGCAGTATTTT. Its product reads: CASSHLTGMGTDTQYF.